These 22 T cell receptor beta chains originate from one sample sequenced in a study of glioma-infiltrating T cells. TCR alpha and beta CDR3 regions were amplified from RNA using iRepertoire nested multiplex PCR. From the multiplex PCR reads, TCRdb called clonotypes with MiXCR, one entry per CDR3 protein. The sample consists of about 130,000 distinct CDR3 sequences, 24% of them appearing once. The specimen sequenced was glioma tissue, nonneoplastic brain tissue, or PBMCs (not recorded which). These receptors were taken from a human donor with low-grade glioma or glioblastoma, undergoing nonglioma brain surgery, or in good health (not recorded which).

This chain joins TRBV28 and TRBJ2-7; TRBD2 might be the D (6 bases). Germline values: CDR1 MDHEN, CDR2 SYDVKM. This CDR3 region has 15 residues. V gave up 4 bases and J gave up 5 bases, with 18 bases separating them. The CDR3 reads CASSSPGASVNEQYV. CDR3 sequence (DNA): TGTGCCAGCAGTTCCCCCGGCGCTAGCGTAAACGAGCAGTACGTC.

Ten or more counts support this clonotype. This rearrangement joins TRBV6-1 to TRBJ2-7; the D is unclear. Germline-derived CDR1 and CDR2 are MNHNS and SASEGT. Trimming left V 4 bases short and J 0 bases short, with 7 bases between. The CDR3 totals 13 residues. DNA of the CDR3: TGTGCCAGCAGTGTAGGACCCTCCTACGAGCAGTACGTC. This encodes CASSVGPSYEQYV.

Many counts were recorded for this clonotype. The chain has TRBV2 and TRBJ1-1; D call uncertain. CDR3 length: 13 amino acids. Germline V lookup: CDR1 SNHLY, CDR2 FYNNEI. Trimming stripped 4 bases from V and 2 bases from J, with 8 bases between. The DNA of the CDR3 is TGTGCCAGCAGTGGTCAGGTCAACACTGAAGCTTTCTTT. Protein: CASSGQVNTEAFF.

The chain employs TRBV28 and TRBJ2-3; 11 nucleotides align to TRBD2. The V gene's germline CDR1 is MDHEN and CDR2 SYDVKM. Germline trimming cut 6 bases from V and 1 base from J; bases unmatched to any gene: 3. This CDR3 contains 15 residues. DNA for the CDR3: TGTGCCAGCAGCCCGGGACTAGCGGGCACAGATACGCAGTATTTT. This translates into CASSPGLAGTDTQYF.

This clonotype was counted a few times. V is TRBV3-1 and J is TRBJ1-5; 7 bases align to TRBD1. V shed 1 base and J 0 bases; nucleotides not matched to a gene: 3. Germline V CDR1 and CDR2: LGHDT, YNNKEL (reference sequence). The CDR3 spans 16 residues. The CDR3 is CASSQGTGNSNQPQHF. CDR3 DNA: TGTGCCAGCAGCCAAGGGACAGGAAATAGCAATCAGCCCCAGCATTTT.

The V gene is TRBV20-1, the J gene TRBJ2-1; 12 bases are shared with TRBD2. V shed 6 bases and J 5 bases; nucleotides not matched to a gene: 11. The germline CDR1 and CDR2 sequences are DFQATT and SNEGSKA (reference sequence). This CDR3 comprises 16 residues. CDR3 DNA sequence: TGCAGTGCAACGCGAACGGGACTAGCGGGTAACAATGAGCAGTTCTTC. Translation gives CSATRTGLAGNNEQFF.

This clonotype turned up a few times. The chain combines TRBV19 with TRBJ1-5, with 7 bases lining up with TRBD1. Losses at the gene ends were 8 bases for V and 7 bases for J; bases not matched to a gene: 8. CDR1 LNHDA and CDR2 SQIVND come from the germline V gene (reference sequence). CDR3 length: 13 residues. This chain's CDR3 is CASGGQEEQPQHF. The CDR3 nucleotides read TGTGCCAGTGGAGGACAGGAGGAACAGCCCCAGCATTTT.

This clonotype was counted a few times. CDR3 nucleotide sequence: TGTGCCAGCAGCCCGCTCGGGACTAGCGGGGGGGCTTATACGCAGTATTTT. Its protein is CASSPLGTSGGAYTQYF. V gene TRBV7-8 combines with J gene TRBJ2-3; 16 nucleotides line up with TRBD2. Looked up from germline, CDR1 is SGHVS and CDR2 is FQNEAQ. The CDR3 is 17 residues long. J lost 7 bases, V lost 5 bases, and 9 bases had no gene match.

This chain uses TRBV2 with TRBJ2-5; TRBD2 matches at 7 bases. The CDR3 totals 13 residues. Germline V lookup: CDR1 SNHLY, CDR2 FYNNEI. The J segment lost 4 bases and the V segment lost 7 bases, leaving 6 bases of the junction unmatched. CDR3 nucleotides: TGTGCCAGCATTGGGGGGGAGGGAGAGACCCAGTACTTC. It specifies CASIGGEGETQYF.

This clonotype was recorded at least ten times. The chain uses TRBV12-3 or TRBV12-4 and TRBJ2-3; 11 bases match TRBD1. V gave up 6 bases and J gave up 6 bases; unmatched junction bases: 8. The length of the CDR3 is 15 residues. CDR3 coding DNA: TGTGCCAGCAGGAGGACAGGGGGCAATGGCGATACGCAGTATTTT. The encoded protein is CASRRTGGNGDTQYF.

This clonotype appeared many times. The chain recombines TRBV20-1 with TRBJ2-3; D is perhaps TRBD1 (6 bases). Germline V gene sequence: CDR1 DFQATT, CDR2 SNEGSKA (reference sequence). V was shortened by 2 bases and J by 6 bases, with 18 bases between the two germline ends. This CDR3 is 15 amino acids long. CDR3 loop: CSARLPASQGDTQYF. In nucleotides, the CDR3 is TGCAGTGCTAGACTTCCGGCCAGTCAGGGGGATACGCAGTATTTT.

This clonotype came up many times. J is TRBJ1-1 and V is TRBV6-1; D unclear. The CDR3 contains 12 residues. Trimming removed 5 bases at V and 1 base at J, with 5 bases between. The V gene's germline CDR1 is MNHNS and CDR2 SASEGT. In DNA form, the CDR3 reads TGTGCCAGCAGTAGAGCGAACACTGAAGCTTTCTTT. It encodes CASSRANTEAFF.

This clonotype was observed at least ten times. The chain has TRBV24-1 and TRBJ1-5; D possibly corresponds to TRBD1 (6 bases). The CDR3 has 17 amino acids. Germline assignment: CDR1 KGHDR and CDR2 SFDVKD. V lost 3 bases and J lost 0, with 14 bases in between. CDR3 region: CATSDTRDTNSNQPQHF. The CDR3 coding sequence is TGTGCCACCAGTGATACCCGGGACACCAATAGCAATCAGCCCCAGCATTTT.

The gene calls are TRBV6-6 and TRBJ1-4; TRBD1 matches 9 bases. The CDR3 runs to 20 residues. From germline, CDR1 is MNHNY and CDR2 SVGAGI (reference sequence). The V segment lost 0 bases and the J segment 7 bases; nucleotides outside the gene matches: 18. The CDR3 DNA is TGTGCCAGCAGTTACTCGTTTCCTGCGAGTGGGGACAGGGCCTTTGAAAAACTGTTTTTT. This sequence encodes CASSYSFPASGDRAFEKLFF.

This clonotype appeared a few times. The V call is TRBV3-1, the J call TRBJ2-5; perhaps TRBD2 as D (5 bases). The CDR3 length is 15 residues. The germline V gene encodes CDR1 LGHDT and CDR2 YNNKEL (reference sequence). V dropped 2 bases and J dropped 3 bases, with 13 bases sitting between them. The CDR3 here is CASSQYREPEETQYF. CDR3 sequence (DNA): TGTGCCAGCAGCCAATATAGGGAGCCGGAAGAGACCCAGTACTTC.

Details on this clonotype: A clone one base away is much larger, so this may be a read error. This chain links TRBV6-2 or TRBV6-3 with TRBJ2-3, with TRBD2 identical over 10 bases. The V gene end was trimmed by 6 bases and the J gene end by 3 bases; junction bases not matched to a gene: 9. CDR1 is MNHEY, CDR2 SVGEGT, per germline. The CDR3 sequence is 16 residues long. CDR3 DNA: TGTGCCAGCAGCTGGACTAGCGGATCTAGAACAGATACGCAGTATTTT. Translating gives CASSWTSGSRTDTQYF.

V usage is TRBV6-2 or TRBV6-3 and J usage is TRBJ2-6; D unclear. The CDR3 is 14 residues long. The germline V gene encodes CDR1 MNHEY and CDR2 SVGEGT. V dropped 3 bases and J dropped 3 bases, with 6 bases sitting between them. The CDR3 spells CASSYIGGANVLTF. The CDR3 DNA follows: TGTGCCAGCAGTTATATAGGTGGGGCCAACGTCCTGACTTTC.

This clonotype was picked up a small number of times. This chain links TRBV7-2 with TRBJ2-3; TRBD2 agrees at 8 bases. The CDR3 consists of 14 residues. With V trimmed by 4 bases and J by 6 bases, 6 bases remained unmatched. The germline V gene has CDR1 SGHTA and CDR2 FQGNSA. For the CDR3, the DNA is TGTGCCAGCAGCTGGGGAATAGCGGGGGATACGCAGTATTTT. This sequence encodes CASSWGIAGDTQYF.

This clonotype appeared a few times. The gene calls are TRBV6-1 and TRBJ2-5; D unclear. Trimming cost V 8 bases and J 1 base, with 8 bases left between them. This CDR3 has 12 amino acids. Germline V gives CDR1 MNHNS, CDR2 SASEGT. The CDR3 sequence is CASGRRQETQYF. The CDR3, as DNA: TGTGCCAGCGGGCGACGCCAAGAGACCCAGTACTTC.

This clonotype has more than one count but fewer than ten. The chain recombines TRBV7-2 with TRBJ2-1; D tentatively reads TRBD1 or TRBD2 (5 bases each). The germline V gene has CDR1 SGHTA and CDR2 FQGNSA. The CDR3 has 13 amino acids. Deletions cut 5 bases from V and 7 bases from J, with 12 bases between. CDR3 protein: CASSPGPMNEQFF. CDR3 sequence (DNA): TGTGCCAGCAGCCCGGGACCTATGAATGAGCAGTTCTTC. Complete variable domain (other parts from reference TRBV7-2 and TRBJ2-1): GAGVSQSPSNKVTEKGKDVELRCDPISGHTALYWYRQSLGQGLEFLIYFQGNSAPDKSGLPSDRFSAERTGGSVSTLTIQRTQQEDSAVYLCASSPGPMNEQFFGPGTRLTVL.

This clonotype has a count of ten or more. CDR3 sequence: CASSLWKLAGGPGELFF. The DNA for the CDR3 is TGTGCCAGCAGTTTATGGAAGCTAGCGGGGGGCCCCGGGGAGCTGTTTTTT. The chain couples TRBV28 to TRBJ2-2; TRBD2 matches at 11 bases. This CDR3 comprises 17 residues. The germline CDR1 and CDR2 sequences are MDHEN and SYDVKM. J was trimmed by 6 bases and V by 0 bases; bases with no gene match: 6.

This chain uses TRBV12-3 or TRBV12-4 with TRBJ2-7; D not certain. Trimming shortened V by 4 bases and J by 3 bases, and 7 bases separated the two germline ends. The CDR3 has 12 amino acids. DNA for the CDR3: TGTGCCAGCAGTTGGAACAACTACGAGCAGTACGTC. It codes for CASSWNNYEQYV.